Given below is one TCR beta chain in context. The data are from a study of blood T cell repertoires in COVID-19. As for the study in general: Researchers got acute and convalescent COVID-19 samples from the United States, Italy and Spain. The cDNA or gDNA used as material had been derived from T cells, B-cell-depleted T cells, or PBMCs.

In the study's own analysis: Estimates of nucleated cell counts were drawn from the amplification of reference gene primers. The data were produced by immunoSEQ multiplex PCR, yet TCRdb's version contains in-frame clones alone and is incomplete. Clonal size and the V and J genes are those of that table, whereas D and trimming came from the DNA. The sample gives around 400,000 clones, 89% of which show up once; 1% to 1.5% is in the top ten. The source is a man in his forties with acute or convalescent COVID-19. Source material: peripheral blood.

DNA for the CDR3: TGTGCCAGCAGCCCGTGGGGCAGGGTAGGCACTGAAGCTTTCTTT. It translates to CASSPWGRVGTEAFF. The chain recombines TRBV5-4 with TRBJ1-1; maybe TRBD1 (5 bases). Germline V gene sequence: CDR1 SGHNT, CDR2 YYREEE (reference sequence). The CDR3 loop spans 15 amino acids. The germline V and J ends were trimmed by 4 bases and 4 bases, with 17 bases remaining between them.